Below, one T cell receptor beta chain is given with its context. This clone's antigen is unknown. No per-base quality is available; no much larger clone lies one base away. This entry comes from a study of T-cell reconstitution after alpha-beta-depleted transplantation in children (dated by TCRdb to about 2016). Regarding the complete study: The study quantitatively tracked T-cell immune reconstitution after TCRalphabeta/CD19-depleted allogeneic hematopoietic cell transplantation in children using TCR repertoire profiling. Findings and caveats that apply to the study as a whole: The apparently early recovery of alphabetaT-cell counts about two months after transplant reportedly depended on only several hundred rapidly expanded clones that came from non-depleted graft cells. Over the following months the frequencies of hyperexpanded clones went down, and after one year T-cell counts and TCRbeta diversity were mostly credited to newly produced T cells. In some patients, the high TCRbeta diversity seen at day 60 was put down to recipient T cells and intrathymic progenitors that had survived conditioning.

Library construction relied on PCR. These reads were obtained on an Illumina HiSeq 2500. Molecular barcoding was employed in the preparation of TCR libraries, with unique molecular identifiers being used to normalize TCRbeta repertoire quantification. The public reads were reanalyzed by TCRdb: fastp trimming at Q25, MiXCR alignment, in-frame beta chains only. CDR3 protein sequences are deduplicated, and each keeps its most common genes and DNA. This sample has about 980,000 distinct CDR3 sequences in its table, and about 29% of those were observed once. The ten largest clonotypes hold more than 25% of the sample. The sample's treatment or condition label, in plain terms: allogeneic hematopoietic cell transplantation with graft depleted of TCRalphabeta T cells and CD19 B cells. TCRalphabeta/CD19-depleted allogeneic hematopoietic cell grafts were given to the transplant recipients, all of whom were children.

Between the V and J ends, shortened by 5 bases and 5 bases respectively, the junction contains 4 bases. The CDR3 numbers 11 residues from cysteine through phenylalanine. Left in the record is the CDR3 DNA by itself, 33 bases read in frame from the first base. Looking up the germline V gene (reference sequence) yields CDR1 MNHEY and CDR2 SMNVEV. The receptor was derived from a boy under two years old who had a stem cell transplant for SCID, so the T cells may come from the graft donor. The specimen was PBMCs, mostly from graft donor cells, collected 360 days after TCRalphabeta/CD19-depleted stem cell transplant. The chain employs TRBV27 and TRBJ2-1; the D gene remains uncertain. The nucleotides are TGTGCCAGCAGTATACACAATGAGCAGTTCTTC. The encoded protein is CASSIHNEQFF.